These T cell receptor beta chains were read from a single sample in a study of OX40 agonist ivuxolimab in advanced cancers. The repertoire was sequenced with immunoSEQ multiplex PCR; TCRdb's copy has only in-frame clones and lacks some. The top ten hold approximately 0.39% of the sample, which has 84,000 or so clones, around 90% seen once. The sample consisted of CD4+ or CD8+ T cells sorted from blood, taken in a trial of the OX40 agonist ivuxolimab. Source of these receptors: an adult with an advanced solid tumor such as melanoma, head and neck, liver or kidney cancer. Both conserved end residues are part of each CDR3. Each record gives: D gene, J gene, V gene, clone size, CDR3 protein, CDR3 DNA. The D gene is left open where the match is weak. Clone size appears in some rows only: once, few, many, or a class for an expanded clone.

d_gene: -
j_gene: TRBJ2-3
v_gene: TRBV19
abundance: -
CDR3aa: CASSMSDPGSDTQYF
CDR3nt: TGTGCCAGTAGTATGTCTGACCCAGGGTCAGATACGCAGTATTTT

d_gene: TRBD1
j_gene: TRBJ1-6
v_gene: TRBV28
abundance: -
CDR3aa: CASSPWTGFSYNSPLHF
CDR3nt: TGTGCCAGCAGTCCGTGGACAGGGTTTTCCTATAATTCACCCCTCCACTTT

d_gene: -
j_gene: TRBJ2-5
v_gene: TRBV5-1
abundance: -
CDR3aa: CASSLGTSEIETQYF
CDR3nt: TGCGCCAGCAGCCTCGGGACTTCTGAAATTGAGACCCAGTACTTC

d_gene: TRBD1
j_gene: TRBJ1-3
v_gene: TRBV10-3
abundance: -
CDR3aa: CAIRRGQILSGNTIYF
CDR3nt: TGTGCCATCCGAAGGGGACAGATCCTCTCTGGAAACACCATATATTTT

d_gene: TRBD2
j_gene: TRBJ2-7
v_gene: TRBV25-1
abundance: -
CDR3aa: CASSVPGLAGALGEQYF
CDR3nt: TGTGCCAGCAGTGTACCCGGACTAGCGGGAGCTTTGGGCGAGCAGTACTTC

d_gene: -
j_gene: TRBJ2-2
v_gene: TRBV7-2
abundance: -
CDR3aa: CASSLPGGELFF
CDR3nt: TGTGCCAGCAGCCTTCCAGGGGGGGAGCTGTTTTTT

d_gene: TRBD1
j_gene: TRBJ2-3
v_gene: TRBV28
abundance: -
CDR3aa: CASRRGQGTYPDTQYF
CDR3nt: TGTGCCAGCAGACGGGGACAGGGGACCTATCCAGATACGCAGTATTTT

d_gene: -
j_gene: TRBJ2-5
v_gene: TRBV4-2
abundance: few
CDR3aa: CASSQGGEGETQYF
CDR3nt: TGTGCCAGCAGCCAAGGAGGGGAAGGGGAGACCCAGTACTTC

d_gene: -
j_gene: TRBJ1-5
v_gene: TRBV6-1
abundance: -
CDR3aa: CASSEATADQPQHF
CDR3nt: TGTGCCAGCAGTGAAGCAACGGCTGATCAGCCCCAGCATTTT

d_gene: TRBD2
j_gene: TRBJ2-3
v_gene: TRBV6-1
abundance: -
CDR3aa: CASSAGLAGVYTDTQYF
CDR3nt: TGTGCCAGCAGTGCTGGTCTAGCGGGGGTTTACACAGATACGCAGTATTTT